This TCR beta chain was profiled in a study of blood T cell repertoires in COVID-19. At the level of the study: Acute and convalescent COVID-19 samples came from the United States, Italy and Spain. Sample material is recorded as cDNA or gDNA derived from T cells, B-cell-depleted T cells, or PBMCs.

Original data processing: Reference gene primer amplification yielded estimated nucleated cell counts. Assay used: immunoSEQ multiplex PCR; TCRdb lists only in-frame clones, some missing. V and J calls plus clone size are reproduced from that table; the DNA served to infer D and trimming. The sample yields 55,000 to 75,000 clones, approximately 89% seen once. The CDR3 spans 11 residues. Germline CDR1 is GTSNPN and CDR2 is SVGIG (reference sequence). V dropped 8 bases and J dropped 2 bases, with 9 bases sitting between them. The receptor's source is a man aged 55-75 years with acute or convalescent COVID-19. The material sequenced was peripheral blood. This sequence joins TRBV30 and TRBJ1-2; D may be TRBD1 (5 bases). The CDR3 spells CALRTNYGYTF. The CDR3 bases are TGTGCCCTTAGGACAAACTATGGCTACACCTTC.